This T cell receptor (beta chain) was sequenced during a study of T cells in localized non-small cell lung cancer (TCRdb year 2020). Concerning the study at large: The study analyzed T cell repertoires of about 230 early-stage NSCLC patients, comparing tumors and uninvolved tumor-adjacent lungs. The mean age of the NSCLC patients was about 64 years, with 120 to 150 men and 100 to 110 women. The cohort consisted of 236 treatment-naive NSCLC patients whose localized lung tumors had been resected. Results and caveats for the whole study, not just this receptor: Because the study design was exploratory, TCR variables were selected using unadjusted p-values without false-discovery rate correction. Uninvolved tumor-adjacent lung showed the highest T cell clonality, higher than tumor, which suggests more focused antigenic responses in the uninvolved tumor-adjacent lung. Of the top 100 tumor clones, a median of 57 were detected in paired uninvolved adjacent lung; 28 were also among that lung's top 100. Higher blood T cell density associated with longer overall survival, while higher adjacent-lung clonality associated with shorter survival. Because multi-region tumor sequencing was not performed, intratumor heterogeneity could not be ruled out.

V is pared back by 5 bases and J by 1 base, with 11 bases lying between the germline termini. The CDR3 numbers 14 residues from cysteine through phenylalanine. Kept here is only the CDR3 DNA, which spans 42 bases and is read in frame from base 1. CDR1 and CDR2 are read off the germline V gene as SGHVS and FQNEAQ. This clone was seen a handful of times. No antigen is known for it. Per-nucleotide qualities are absent, and no much larger clonotype sits a single base away. At diagnosis, peripheral blood, uninvolved tumor-adjacent lung and tumor were collected and stored as a combination of fresh-frozen and FFPE material. For TCR repertoire profiling, blood samples were analyzed as peripheral blood mononuclear cells. The immunoSEQ Assay was used to sequence TCR beta CDR3 regions from DNA. The original methods were these. To compute T cell density, TCR beta template counts were normalized to usable DNA, which was estimated by amplifying housekeeping genes. Richness was estimated using the preseqR package, with extrapolation to 400,000 templates for PBMC samples and to 120,000 templates for tissue samples. Clonality was defined as one minus Pielou's evenness. Tissue-enriched TCRs were identified by differential abundance testing using productive amino-acid clonotypes, minimum total count 5 and alpha 0.1. The Jaccard Index and the Morisita Overlap Index were used to measure repertoire overlap between compartments. GLIPH grouped TCR beta CDR3s together with public tetramer-defined viral CDR3s, and a viral motif had to include at least three viral sequences and show V-gene enrichment. TCRdb obtained this table from immuneACCESS and retained in-frame rearrangements with V and J assigned. These tables miss some clones; where compared with another copy, unresolved V genes account for less than half of the shortfall, and the remainder is unexplained. V and J calls and clone size are those listed in that table; D and trimming were worked out from the DNA. This sample gives 35,000 to 50,000 clones in total; roughly 83% of them show up just once. The top ten constitute approximately 30% of the sample.

The material sequenced was PBMCs, taken before any cancer treatment. Recombination linked TRBV7-8 to TRBJ1-1; no D gene is confidently identified. This receptor was obtained from a woman aged 35-75 years with stage II squamous cell lung carcinoma. The CDR3 protein: CASSARWGNTEAFF. The DNA sequence reads TGTGCCAGCAGCGCACGGTGGGGGAACACTGAAGCTTTCTTT.